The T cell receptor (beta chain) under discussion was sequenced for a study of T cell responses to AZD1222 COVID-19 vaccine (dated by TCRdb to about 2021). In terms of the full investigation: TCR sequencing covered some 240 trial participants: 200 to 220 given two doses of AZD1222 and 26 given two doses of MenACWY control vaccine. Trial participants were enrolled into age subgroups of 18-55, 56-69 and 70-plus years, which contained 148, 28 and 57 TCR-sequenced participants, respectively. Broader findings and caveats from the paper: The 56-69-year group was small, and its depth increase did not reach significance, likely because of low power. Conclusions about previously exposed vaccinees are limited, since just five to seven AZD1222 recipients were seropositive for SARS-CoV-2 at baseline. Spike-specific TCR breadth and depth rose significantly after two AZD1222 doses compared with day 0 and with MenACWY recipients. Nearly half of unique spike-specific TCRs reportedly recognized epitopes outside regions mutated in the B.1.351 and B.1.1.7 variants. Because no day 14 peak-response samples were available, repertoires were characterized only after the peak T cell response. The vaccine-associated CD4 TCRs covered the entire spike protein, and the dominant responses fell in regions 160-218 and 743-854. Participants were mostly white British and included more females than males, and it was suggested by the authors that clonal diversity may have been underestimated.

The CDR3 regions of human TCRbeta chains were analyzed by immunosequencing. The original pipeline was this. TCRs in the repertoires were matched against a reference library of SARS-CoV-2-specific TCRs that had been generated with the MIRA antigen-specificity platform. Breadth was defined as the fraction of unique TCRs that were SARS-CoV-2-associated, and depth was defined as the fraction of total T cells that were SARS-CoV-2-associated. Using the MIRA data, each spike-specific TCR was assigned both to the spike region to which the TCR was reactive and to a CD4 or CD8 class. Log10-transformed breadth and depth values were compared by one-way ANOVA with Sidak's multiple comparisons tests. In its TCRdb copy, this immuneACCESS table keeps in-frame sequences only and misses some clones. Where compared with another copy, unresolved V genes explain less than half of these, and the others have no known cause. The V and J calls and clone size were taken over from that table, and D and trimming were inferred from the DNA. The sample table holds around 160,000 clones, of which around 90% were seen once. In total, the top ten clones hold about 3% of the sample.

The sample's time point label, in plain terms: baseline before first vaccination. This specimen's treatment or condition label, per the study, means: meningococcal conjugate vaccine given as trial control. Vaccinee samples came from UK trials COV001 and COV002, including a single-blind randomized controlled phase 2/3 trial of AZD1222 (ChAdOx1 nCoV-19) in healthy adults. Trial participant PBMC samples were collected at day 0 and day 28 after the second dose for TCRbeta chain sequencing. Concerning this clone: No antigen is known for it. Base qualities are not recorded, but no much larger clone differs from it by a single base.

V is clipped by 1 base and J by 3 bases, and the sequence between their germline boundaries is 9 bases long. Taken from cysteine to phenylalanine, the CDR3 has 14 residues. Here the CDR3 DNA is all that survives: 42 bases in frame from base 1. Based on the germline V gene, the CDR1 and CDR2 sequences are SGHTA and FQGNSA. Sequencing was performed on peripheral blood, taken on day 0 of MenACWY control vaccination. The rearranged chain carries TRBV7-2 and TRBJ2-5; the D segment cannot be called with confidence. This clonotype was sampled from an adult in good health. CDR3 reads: CASSLVPLEETQYF. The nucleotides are TGTGCCAGCAGCTTAGTTCCCCTAGAAGAGACCCAGTACTTC.